What follows are 15 T cell receptor beta chains derived from one specimen sequenced in a study of cytomegalovirus exposure and HLA in healthy donors (dated by TCRdb to about 2017). Preparation of the library involved the immunoSEQ multiplex PCR assay. A mixture of 60 forward primers for TCR Vbeta segments and 13 reverse primers for TCR Jbeta segments was used in the multiplex PCR. TCRdb provides this immuneACCESS table in a form limited to in-frame rearrangements. Some clones are lacking; in checked studies, under half of them reflect an unresolved V gene, and why the rest are absent is not known. The sample table shows 75,000 to 100,000 clones, and about 80% are seen once. Clones ranked in the top ten supply approximately 11% of the sample. The specimen sequenced was PBMCs. These receptors all stem from a man in his late teens or twenties in good health and CMV-seropositive.

V gene TRBV2 combines with J gene TRBJ1-6; D possibly corresponds to TRBD1 (5 bases). Germline CDR1 reads SNHLY; CDR2 reads FYNNEI. With 7 bases removed from V and 3 bases from J, the gap between germline ends came to 19 bases. This CDR3 is built from 17 residues. In DNA form, the CDR3 reads TGTGCCAGCACCTCAGATATGGAGGGGTACTATAATTCACCCCTCCACTTT. Residues: CASTSDMEGYYNSPLHF.

The chain uses TRBV6-6 and TRBJ1-2; D might be TRBD1 (5 bases). This CDR3 spans 14 amino acids. Germline V gene data show CDR1 as MNHNY and CDR2 as SVGAGI (reference sequence). Trimming took 6 bases from V and 2 from J, leaving 13 bases between them. CDR3 protein: CASRLDGGNYGYTF. Here the CDR3 DNA reads TGTGCCAGCAGATTGGACGGGGGGAACTATGGCTACACCTTC.

The chain combines TRBV19 with TRBJ1-2; weak D call: TRBD1 (5 bases). Trimming left V 7 bases short and J 4 bases short, with 16 bases between. The CDR3 sequence is 14 residues long. The germline V gene has CDR1 LNHDA and CDR2 SQIVND (reference sequence). This CDR3 reads CASKTTARFYGYTF. The DNA of the CDR3 is TGTGCCAGTAAGACGACAGCCCGGTTCTATGGCTACACCTTC.

The chain combines TRBV30 with TRBJ2-5, with D possibly TRBD2 on 5 matching bases. Trimming shortened V by 2 bases and J by 1 base, and 11 bases separated the two germline ends. The CDR3 runs to 14 residues. The germline CDR1 and CDR2 sequences are GTSNPN and SVGIG (reference sequence). Here the CDR3 reads CAWSWFRGQETQYF. Written as DNA, the CDR3 is TGTGCCTGGAGTTGGTTTCGGGGCCAAGAGACCCAGTACTTC.

The J gene is TRBJ2-7, the V gene TRBV5-1; 8 bases match TRBD2. Germline V CDR1 and CDR2: SGHRS, YFSETQ. V lost 4 bases and J lost 9; bases outside the gene matches: 18. The CDR3 has 16 residues. The CDR3 is CASSKEDRLAGPSQYF. The CDR3 coding sequence is TGCGCCAGCAGCAAAGAGGATCGTCTAGCGGGCCCTTCGCAGTACTTC.

The chain links TRBV7-6 to TRBJ1-6; the match to TRBD1 covers 8 bases. CDR1 SGHVS and CDR2 FNYEAQ come from the germline V gene. Unmatched junction bases numbered 8, after V lost 0 bases and J lost 7 bases. The CDR3 has 17 residues. CDR3 protein: CASSLAKVDRANSPLHF. The CDR3 bases are TGTGCCAGCAGCTTAGCGAAAGTGGACAGGGCAAATTCACCCCTCCACTTT.

This sequence joins TRBV13 and TRBJ2-3, with D possibly being TRBD2 (6 bases). The germline V and J ends were trimmed by 5 bases and 5 bases, with 14 bases remaining between them. The CDR3 spans 14 residues. Germline V lookup: CDR1 PRHDT, CDR2 FYEKMQ (reference sequence). In DNA, the CDR3 is TGTGCCAGCAGCGACCGGGACTTAATAGATACGCAGTATTTT. This encodes CASSDRDLIDTQYF.

This sequence joins TRBV2 and TRBJ2-1; D perhaps matches TRBD2 (5 bases). V lost 0 bases and J lost 0, with 12 bases in between. Germline V gene sequence: CDR1 SNHLY, CDR2 FYNNEI. CDR3 length: 17 amino acids. The CDR3 region is CASSEAAWESSYNEQFF. DNA for the CDR3: TGTGCCAGCAGTGAAGCTGCGTGGGAGAGCTCCTACAATGAGCAGTTCTTC.

The V and J genes are TRBV30 and TRBJ1-4, with 7 bases that match TRBD1. The germline CDR1 and CDR2 sequences are GTSNPN and SVGIG (reference sequence). V was pared by 0 bases and J by 6 bases, with 4 bases of the junction left unmatched. The CDR3 is 14 amino acids. The CDR3 region has the DNA TGTGCCTGGAGTGTACTCGGGACAGATGAAAAACTGTTTTTT. It encodes CAWSVLGTDEKLFF.

The chain links TRBV19 to TRBJ2-5; D is possibly TRBD2 (6 bases). Per the germline V gene, CDR1 is LNHDA and CDR2 is SQIVND (reference sequence). With 8 bases removed from V and 5 bases from J, the gap between germline ends came to 12 bases. CDR3 size: 12 residues. The CDR3 coding sequence is TGTGCCAGTGGACCGGCGGGGGAGACCCAGTACTTC. Amino acids: CASGPAGETQYF.

This chain connects TRBV5-1 to TRBJ1-1, with 8 bases that match TRBD1. CDR1 is SGHRS and CDR2 is YFSETQ in the germline V gene. The CDR3 is 12 residues long. The V gene end was trimmed by 5 bases and the J gene end by 11 bases; junction bases not matched to a gene: 8. The CDR3 reads CASRHQGARAFF. The CDR3 DNA reads TGCGCCAGCAGACATCAGGGGGCGAGGGCTTTCTTT.

The J gene is TRBJ1-5, the V gene TRBV6-1, with 8 bases that match TRBD1. Trimming took 3 bases from V and 3 from J; bases not matched to a gene: 13. Germline-derived CDR1 and CDR2 are MNHNS and SASEGT. CDR3 length: 18 amino acids. This chain's CDR3 is CASSDQTRTGWTNQPQHF. CDR3 nucleotide sequence: TGTGCCAGCAGTGACCAAACCAGGACAGGGTGGACCAATCAGCCCCAGCATTTT.

V gene TRBV6-5 combines with J gene TRBJ2-7; D remains ambiguous. Trimming took off 7 bases at V and 0 bases at J, with 10 bases between the two ends. CDR1 is MNHEY and CDR2 is SVGAGI in the germline V gene. CDR3 length: 13 amino acids. The CDR3 nucleotides are TGTGCCAGCAAAGGCTCTAGCTCCTACGAGCAGTACTTC. Translating it yields CASKGSSSYEQYF.

V gene TRBV5-1 combines with J gene TRBJ1-2, with 11 positions matching TRBD1. Unmatched junction bases numbered 4, after V lost 3 bases and J lost 3 bases. The length of the CDR3 is 15 residues. The germline V gene encodes CDR1 SGHRS and CDR2 YFSETQ. CDR3 sequence (DNA): TGCGCCAGCAGCTCTTGGACAGGGGGCGACTATGGCTACACCTTC. It is translated as CASSSWTGGDYGYTF.

This clone was detected a few times. This chain links TRBV6-5 with TRBJ1-5, with D possibly being TRBD1 (5 bases). Germline CDR1 MNHEY, CDR2 SVGAGI. CDR3 length: 15 amino acids. V lost 0 bases and J lost 5, with 11 bases in between. CDR3 sequence (DNA): TGTGCCAGCAGTTACTCCGGGGGATTGGATCAGCCCCAGCATTTT. Translation gives CASSYSGGLDQPQHF.